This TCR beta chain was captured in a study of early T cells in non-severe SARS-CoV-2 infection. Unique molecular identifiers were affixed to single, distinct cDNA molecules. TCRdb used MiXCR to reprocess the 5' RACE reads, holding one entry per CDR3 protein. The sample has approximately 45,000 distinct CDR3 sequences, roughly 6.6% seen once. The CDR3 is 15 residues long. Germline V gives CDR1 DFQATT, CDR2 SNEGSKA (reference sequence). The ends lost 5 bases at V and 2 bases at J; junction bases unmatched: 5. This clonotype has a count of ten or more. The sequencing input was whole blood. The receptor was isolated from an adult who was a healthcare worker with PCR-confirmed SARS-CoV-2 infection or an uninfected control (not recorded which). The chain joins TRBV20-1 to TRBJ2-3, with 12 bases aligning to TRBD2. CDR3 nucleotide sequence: TGCAGTGCTTTTCGGACTAGCGGGGCCACAGATACGCAGTATTTT. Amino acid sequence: CSAFRTSGATDTQYF.